Listed below are T cell receptor beta chains from one sample, sequenced in a study of blood T cell repertoires in COVID-19. The method was immunoSEQ multiplex PCR; TCRdb's version includes in-frame clones alone and lacks a portion of them. The table includes tens of thousands of clones, approximately 80% detected once. The specimen was peripheral blood. Receptors originate from a man aged 45-60 years with acute or convalescent COVID-19. Each CDR3 is given with its conserved first and last residue. The order of the fields is clone size, D gene, J gene, V gene, CDR3 DNA, CDR3 protein. D genes are given only for firm matches. Size is omitted from some rows. Given values are once, few, many or a class for expanded clones.

clone_size: NA
d_call: NA
j_call: TRBJ1-2
v_call: TRBV6-2/TRBV6-3
cdr3_nt: TGTGCCAGCAGTTCGACAGCTGAGGGCTACACCTTC
cdr3_aa: CASSSTAEGYTF

clone_size: NA
d_call: TRBD2
j_call: TRBJ2-5
v_call: TRBV7-9
cdr3_nt: TGTGCCAGCAGCGTACTAGCGGGAGTAAGTGAGACCCAGTACTTC
cdr3_aa: CASSVLAGVSETQYF

clone_size: NA
d_call: TRBD2
j_call: TRBJ2-5
v_call: TRBV4-1
cdr3_nt: TGCGCTTTTCCGAGGACTAGCGGGAGGGCCCAGGGGACCCAGTACTTC
cdr3_aa: CAFPRTSGRAQGTQYF

clone_size: once
d_call: TRBD1
j_call: TRBJ1-4
v_call: TRBV10-3
cdr3_nt: TGTGCCACAACGAAAGGGACAGGGGGCAGTGAAAAACTGTTTTTT
cdr3_aa: CATTKGTGGSEKLFF

clone_size: few
d_call: TRBD1
j_call: TRBJ1-5
v_call: TRBV10-3
cdr3_nt: TGTGCCATCAGTGAGGGACAGGGCCTTAATCAGCCCCAGCATTTT
cdr3_aa: CAISEGQGLNQPQHF

clone_size: medium-sized
d_call: TRBD1
j_call: TRBJ2-2
v_call: TRBV19
cdr3_nt: TGTGCCAGTAGTACCCGACAGGGCAGCAGGGAGCTGTTTTTT
cdr3_aa: CASSTRQGSRELFF

clone_size: NA
d_call: TRBD2
j_call: TRBJ2-1
v_call: TRBV6-6
cdr3_nt: TGTGCCAGCAGCCACGGACTAGCGGGGAATTTATTGTCGATCTACAATGAGCAGTTCTTC
cdr3_aa: CASSHGLAGNLLSIYNEQFF

clone_size: NA
d_call: TRBD2
j_call: TRBJ2-7
v_call: TRBV6-6
cdr3_nt: TGTGCCAGCAGTCCAGGACTAGCGGGAGCCATCGAGCAGTACTTC
cdr3_aa: CASSPGLAGAIEQYF

clone_size: NA
d_call: NA
j_call: TRBJ1-2
v_call: TRBV29-1
cdr3_nt: TGCAGCGTTGGTTTAACTAACTATGGCTACACCTTC
cdr3_aa: CSVGLTNYGYTF

clone_size: NA
d_call: NA
j_call: TRBJ2-2
v_call: TRBV5-5
cdr3_nt: TGTGCCAGCAGCTTGGGACTAGGCCCTAACACCGGGGAGCTGTTTTTT
cdr3_aa: CASSLGLGPNTGELFF

clone_size: NA
d_call: TRBD1
j_call: TRBJ2-5
v_call: TRBV5-1
cdr3_nt: TGCGCCAGCAGGGGAACCACAGGGGGGCAAGAGACCCAGTACTTC
cdr3_aa: CASRGTTGGQETQYF

clone_size: NA
d_call: NA
j_call: TRBJ2-7
v_call: TRBV4-1
cdr3_nt: TGCGCCAGCAGCCATCCCGCGGCGAGCTTCTACGAGCAGTACTTC
cdr3_aa: CASSHPAASFYEQYF

clone_size: NA
d_call: TRBD2
j_call: TRBJ2-1
v_call: TRBV6-2/TRBV6-3
cdr3_nt: TGTGCCAGCAGTTTCCTGACTAGCGGGCTTTACAATGAGCAGTTCTTC
cdr3_aa: CASSFLTSGLYNEQFF

clone_size: NA
d_call: TRBD1
j_call: TRBJ2-7
v_call: TRBV19
cdr3_nt: TGTGCCAGTAGTCGGCCCGGGACAGCCCTATACGAGCAGTACTTC
cdr3_aa: CASSRPGTALYEQYF

clone_size: NA
d_call: NA
j_call: TRBJ2-5
v_call: TRBV19
cdr3_nt: TGTGCCAGTAGTATTGAGGCAGAGACCCAGTACTTC
cdr3_aa: CASSIEAETQYF

clone_size: few
d_call: NA
j_call: TRBJ1-1
v_call: TRBV7-9
cdr3_nt: TGTGCCAGCAGCATTAGAGGGAACACTGAAGCTTTCTTT
cdr3_aa: CASSIRGNTEAFF

clone_size: NA
d_call: TRBD2
j_call: TRBJ2-5
v_call: TRBV5-8
cdr3_nt: TGTGCCAGCAGCTTATATCTAGCGGGGGCGGAGACCCAGTACTTC
cdr3_aa: CASSLYLAGAETQYF

clone_size: NA
d_call: NA
j_call: TRBJ1-1
v_call: TRBV4-1
cdr3_nt: TGCGCCAGCAGCCAAGATCCAGAGAACACTGAAGCTTTCTTT
cdr3_aa: CASSQDPENTEAFF

clone_size: NA
d_call: TRBD1
j_call: TRBJ2-2
v_call: TRBV13
cdr3_nt: TGTGCCAGCAGCTCCGAATTAACAGGGGCGAGGGCCGGGGAGCTGTTTTTT
cdr3_aa: CASSSELTGARAGELFF

clone_size: NA
d_call: TRBD2
j_call: TRBJ2-1
v_call: TRBV5-5
cdr3_nt: TGTGCCAGCAGCCAGGCCTCTAGCGGGGCCTACAATGAGCAGTTCTTC
cdr3_aa: CASSQASSGAYNEQFF

clone_size: NA
d_call: TRBD1
j_call: TRBJ2-3
v_call: TRBV7-3
cdr3_nt: TGTGCCAGCAGCTTACAGGGGGTTCCTAGCACAGATACGCAGTATTTT
cdr3_aa: CASSLQGVPSTDTQYF

clone_size: NA
d_call: NA
j_call: TRBJ1-3
v_call: TRBV18
cdr3_nt: TGTGCCAGCTCACCATCGTCTGGAAACACCATATATTTT
cdr3_aa: CASSPSSGNTIYF